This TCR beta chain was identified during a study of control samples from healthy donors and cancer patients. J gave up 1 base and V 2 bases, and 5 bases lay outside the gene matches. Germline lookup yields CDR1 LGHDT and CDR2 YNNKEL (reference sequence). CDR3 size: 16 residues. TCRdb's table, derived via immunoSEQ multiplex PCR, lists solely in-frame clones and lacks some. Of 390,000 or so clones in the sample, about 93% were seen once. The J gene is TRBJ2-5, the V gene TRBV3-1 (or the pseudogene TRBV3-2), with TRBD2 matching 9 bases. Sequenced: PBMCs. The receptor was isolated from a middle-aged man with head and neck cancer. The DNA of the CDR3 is TGTGCCAGCAGCCAAATTCTAGCGGGACCCCAAGAGACCCAGTACTTC. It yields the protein CASSQILAGPQETQYF.